This record covers a single T cell receptor (beta chain). This sample stems from a study of blood T cell repertoires in COVID-19. The Seattle site enrolled patients during active infection and followed them longitudinally. Germline V gene sequence: CDR1 MNHEY, CDR2 SMNVEV (reference sequence). The CDR3 has 18 residues. The J segment lost 2 bases and the V segment lost 0 bases, leaving 5 bases of the junction unmatched. Only in-frame clones appear in the TCRdb table, and some are missing; sequencing was by immunoSEQ multiplex PCR. Found here are around 60,000 clones, over 60% of them singletons; the top ten hold around 4.9%.

The sequence was collected from a woman in her 70s with COVID-19, enrolled during active disease. Sequenced material: peripheral blood. The chain joins TRBV27 to TRBJ2-6, with TRBD1 matching 9 bases. The chain's CDR3 is CASSLSGTGLPGANVLTF. In nucleotides, the CDR3 is TGTGCCAGCAGTTTATCTGGGACAGGGTTACCTGGGGCCAACGTCCTGACTTTC.